The TCR beta chain under discussion was sequenced for a study of regulatory T cells in long-lasting Graves disease. The table lists this clonotype with many counts. As for time point: newly diagnosed GD, antithyroid drugs for less than 3 months. PBMCs provided the RNA from which the TCR library was made. Building the TCR beta libraries relied on iRepertoire HTBI primers, and CDR3 regions underwent Arm-PCR. Each CDR3 protein is one row after TCRdb ran MiXCR on the multiplex PCR reads. The sample includes hundreds of thousands of distinct CDR3 sequences, roughly 12% of them seen just once. Per germline, CDR1 LGHDT and CDR2 YNNKEL (reference sequence). This CDR3 region has 15 residues. With 0 bases removed from V and 2 bases from J, the gap between germline ends came to 10 bases. The data were also submitted as part of a second study, on T cells in Graves' hyperthyroidism and ophthalmopathy.

Sequencing was performed on peripheral blood mononuclear cells (PBMCs), taken at new diagnosis, from a patient treated with antithyroid drugs. The chain couples TRBV3-1 to TRBJ2-5; possibly TRBD1 for D (6 bases). The receptor was derived from a man aged 25 to 45 with Graves disease. CDR3 amino acids: CASSQETGLQETQYF. For the CDR3, the DNA is TGTGCCAGCAGCCAAGAAACAGGGTTGCAAGAGACCCAGTACTTC.